Below, one T cell receptor (beta chain) is given with its context. Its antigen is currently unknown. These data belong to a study of PD-1 blockade in classical Hodgkin lymphoma. Overall study results and limits: Relative to healthy donors, newly diagnosed patients reportedly had lower baseline TCR diversity, which was reported as lower still in relapsed/refractory patients.

This table comes from immunoSEQ multiplex PCR, and its TCRdb copy is limited to in-frame clones, with some not included. The repertoire consists of under 130,000 clones, with over 85% occurring once and the leading ten covering around a fifth. Time point indicated: cycle 4 day 1 (C4D1), after six to seven weeks of nivolumab. Autologous stem cell transplantation was followed by relapse in every patient, and brentuximab vedotin exposure varied. When best responses were assessed, they were complete response, partial response or progressive disease. The CDR3 consists of 14 residues. Germline lookup yields CDR1 SEHNR and CDR2 FQNEAQ (reference sequence). J was trimmed by 8 bases and V by 5 bases; bases with no gene match: 7.

The V call is TRBV7-9, the J call TRBJ2-4, with TRBD1 matching 9 bases. This receptor was taken from a human donor with classical Hodgkin lymphoma. This specimen was peripheral blood mononuclear cells (PBMCs), taken before the fourth cycle of nivolumab. CDR3 protein: CASSNRGRGDIQYF. Here the CDR3 DNA reads TGTGCCAGCAGCAACAGGGGGCGCGGAGACATTCAGTACTTC.